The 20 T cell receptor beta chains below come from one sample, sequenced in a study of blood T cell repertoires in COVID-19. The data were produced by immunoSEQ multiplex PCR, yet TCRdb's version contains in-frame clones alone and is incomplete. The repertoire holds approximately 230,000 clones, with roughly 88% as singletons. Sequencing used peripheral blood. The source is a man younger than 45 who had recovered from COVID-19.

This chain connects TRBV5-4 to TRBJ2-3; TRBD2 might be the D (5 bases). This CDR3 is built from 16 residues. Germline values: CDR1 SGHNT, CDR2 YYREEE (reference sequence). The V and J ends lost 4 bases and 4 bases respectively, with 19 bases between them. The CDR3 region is CASSQGSDFRADTQYF. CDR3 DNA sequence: TGTGCCAGCAGCCAAGGGTCGGACTTTAGGGCAGATACGCAGTATTTT.

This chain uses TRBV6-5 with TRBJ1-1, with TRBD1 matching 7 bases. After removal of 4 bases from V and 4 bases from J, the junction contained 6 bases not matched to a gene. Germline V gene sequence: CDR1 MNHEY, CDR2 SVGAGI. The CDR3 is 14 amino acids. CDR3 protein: CASSSGGGSTEAFF. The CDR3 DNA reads TGTGCCAGCAGTTCAGGGGGTGGTAGCACTGAAGCTTTCTTT.

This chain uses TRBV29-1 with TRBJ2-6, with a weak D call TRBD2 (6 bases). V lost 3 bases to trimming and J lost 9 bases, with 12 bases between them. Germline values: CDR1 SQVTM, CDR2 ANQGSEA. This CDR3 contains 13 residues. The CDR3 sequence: CSVERMEGNVLTF. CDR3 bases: TGCAGCGTTGAGCGAATGGAGGGCAACGTCCTGACTTTC.

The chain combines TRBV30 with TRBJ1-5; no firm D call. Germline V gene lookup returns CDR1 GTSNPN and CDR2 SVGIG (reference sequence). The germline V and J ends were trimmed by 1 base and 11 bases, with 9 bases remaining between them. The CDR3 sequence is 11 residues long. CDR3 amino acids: CAWSGYAAQHF. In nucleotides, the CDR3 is TGTGCCTGGAGTGGATACGCGGCCCAGCATTTT.

The CDR3 reads CASKDRSEAFF. CDR3 sequence (DNA): TGTGCCAGCAAGGACAGGTCTGAAGCTTTCTTT. The V and J genes are TRBV6-5 and TRBJ1-1, with 7 bases identical to TRBD1. Germline values: CDR1 MNHEY, CDR2 SVGAGI. CDR3 length: 11 amino acids. V dropped 7 bases and J dropped 6; count of bases not matched to a gene: 2.

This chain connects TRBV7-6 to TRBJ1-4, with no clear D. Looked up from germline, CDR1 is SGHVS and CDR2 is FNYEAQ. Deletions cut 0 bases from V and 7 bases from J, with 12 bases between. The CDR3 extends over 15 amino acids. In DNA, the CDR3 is TGTGCCAGCAGCTTAGCGACGGGAGTCGGTGAAAAACTGTTTTTT. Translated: CASSLATGVGEKLFF.

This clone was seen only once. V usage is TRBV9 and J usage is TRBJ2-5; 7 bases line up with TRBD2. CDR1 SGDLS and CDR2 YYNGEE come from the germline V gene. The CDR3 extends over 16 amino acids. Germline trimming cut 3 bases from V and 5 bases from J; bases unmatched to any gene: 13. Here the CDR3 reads CASSAAGLTYRETQYF. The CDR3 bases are TGTGCCAGCAGCGCAGCGGGACTAACCTACAGGGAGACCCAGTACTTC.

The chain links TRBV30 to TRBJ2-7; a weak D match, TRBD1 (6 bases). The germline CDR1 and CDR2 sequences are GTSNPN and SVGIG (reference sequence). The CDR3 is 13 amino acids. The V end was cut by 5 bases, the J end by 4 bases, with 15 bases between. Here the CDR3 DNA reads TGTGCCTGGTCCATGACAGGATATTACGAGCAGTACTTC. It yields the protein CAWSMTGYYEQYF.

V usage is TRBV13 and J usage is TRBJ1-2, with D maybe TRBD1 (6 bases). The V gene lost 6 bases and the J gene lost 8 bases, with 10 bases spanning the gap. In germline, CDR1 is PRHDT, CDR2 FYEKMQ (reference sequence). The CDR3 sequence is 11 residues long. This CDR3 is CASSEGEGYTF. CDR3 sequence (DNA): TGTGCCAGCAGTGAGGGGGAAGGCTACACCTTC.

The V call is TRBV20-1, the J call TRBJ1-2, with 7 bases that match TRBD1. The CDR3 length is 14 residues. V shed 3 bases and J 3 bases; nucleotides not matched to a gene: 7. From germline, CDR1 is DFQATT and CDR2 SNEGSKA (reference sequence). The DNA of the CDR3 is TGCAGTGCTAGTATAGGGGGCTATGACTATGGCTACACCTTC. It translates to CSASIGGYDYGYTF.

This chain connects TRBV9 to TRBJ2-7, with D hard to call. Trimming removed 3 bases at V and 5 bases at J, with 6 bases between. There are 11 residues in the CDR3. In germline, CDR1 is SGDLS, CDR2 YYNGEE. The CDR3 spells CASSAQDEQYF. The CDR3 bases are TGTGCCAGCAGCGCCCAGGACGAGCAGTACTTC.

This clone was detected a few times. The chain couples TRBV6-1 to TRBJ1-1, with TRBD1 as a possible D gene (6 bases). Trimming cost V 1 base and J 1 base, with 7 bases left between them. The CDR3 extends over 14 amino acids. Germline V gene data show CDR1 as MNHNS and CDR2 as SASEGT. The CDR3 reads CASSEETGNTEAFF. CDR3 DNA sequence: TGTGCCAGCAGTGAAGAGACAGGGAACACTGAAGCTTTCTTT.

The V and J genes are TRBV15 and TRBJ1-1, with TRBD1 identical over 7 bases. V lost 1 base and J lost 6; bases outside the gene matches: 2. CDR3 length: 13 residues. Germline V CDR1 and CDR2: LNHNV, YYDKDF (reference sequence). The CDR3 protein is CATSRGQGAEAFF. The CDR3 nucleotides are TGTGCCACCAGCAGAGGCCAGGGGGCTGAAGCTTTCTTT.

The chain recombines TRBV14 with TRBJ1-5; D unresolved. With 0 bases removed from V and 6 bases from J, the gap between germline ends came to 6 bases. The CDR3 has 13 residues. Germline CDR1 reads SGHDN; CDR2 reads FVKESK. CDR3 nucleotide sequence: TGTGCCAGCAGCCAAGATCTCGGTCAGCCCCAGCATTTT. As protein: CASSQDLGQPQHF.

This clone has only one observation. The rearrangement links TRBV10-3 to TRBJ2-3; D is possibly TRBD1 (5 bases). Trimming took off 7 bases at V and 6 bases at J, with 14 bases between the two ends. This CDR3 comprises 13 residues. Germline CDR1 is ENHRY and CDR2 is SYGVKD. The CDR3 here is CAITKTPGDTQYF. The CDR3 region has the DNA TGTGCCATCACCAAGACTCCAGGGGATACGCAGTATTTT.

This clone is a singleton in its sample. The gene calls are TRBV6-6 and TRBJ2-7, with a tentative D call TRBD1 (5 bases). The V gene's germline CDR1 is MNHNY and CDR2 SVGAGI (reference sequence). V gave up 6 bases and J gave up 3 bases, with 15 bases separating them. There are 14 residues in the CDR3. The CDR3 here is CASSSGQGNYEQYF. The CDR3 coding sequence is TGTGCCAGCAGCTCTGGGCAGGGTAACTACGAGCAGTACTTC.

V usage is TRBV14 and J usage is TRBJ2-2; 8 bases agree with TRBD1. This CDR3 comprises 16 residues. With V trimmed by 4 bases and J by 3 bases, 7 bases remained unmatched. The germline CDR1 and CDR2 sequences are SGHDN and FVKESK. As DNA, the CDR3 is TGTGCCAGCAGCCCGCGGGCAGGGGGCTACACCGGGGAGCTGTTTTTT. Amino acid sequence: CASSPRAGGYTGELFF.

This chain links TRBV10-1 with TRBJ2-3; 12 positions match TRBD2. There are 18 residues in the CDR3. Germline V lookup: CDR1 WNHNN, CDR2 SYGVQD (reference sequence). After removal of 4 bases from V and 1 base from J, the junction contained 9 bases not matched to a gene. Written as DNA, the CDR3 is TGCGCCAGCAGTGTGGCTAGCGGGGGGGCTTTGGGCACAGATACGCAGTATTTT. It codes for CASSVASGGALGTDTQYF.

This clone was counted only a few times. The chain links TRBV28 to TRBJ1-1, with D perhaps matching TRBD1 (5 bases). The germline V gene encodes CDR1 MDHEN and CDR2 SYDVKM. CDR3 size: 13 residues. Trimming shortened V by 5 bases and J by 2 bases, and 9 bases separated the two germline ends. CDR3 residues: CASSRGDNTEAFF. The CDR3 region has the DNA TGTGCCAGCAGTCGGGGGGATAACACTGAAGCTTTCTTT.

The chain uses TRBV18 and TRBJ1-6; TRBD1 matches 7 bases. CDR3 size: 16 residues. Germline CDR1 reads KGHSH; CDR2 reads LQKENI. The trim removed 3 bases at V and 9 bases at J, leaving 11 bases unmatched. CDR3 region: CASSPRDSAEGSPLHF. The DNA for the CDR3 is TGTGCCAGCTCACCTCGGGACAGCGCAGAGGGTTCACCCCTCCACTTT.